Listed below are T cell receptor beta chains from one sample, sequenced in a study of beta chain features in type 1 diabetes. Produced via immunoSEQ multiplex PCR; TCRdb's table is partial and in-frame only. Counted here are around 160,000 clones, about 44% occurring once; the ten biggest clones make up roughly 0.43%. The sequencing sample was made of Tregs from blood. Source of these receptors: a young man in good health. Both conserved end residues are part of each CDR3. A D gene is named only where the DNA matches it firmly. The size entry is marked missing in some rows and otherwise reads once, few, many or a size class.

DNA: TGTGCCAGCAGCTCGCCCTCCGGGACAGGGGTTAGGGGCTACACCTTC
CDR3: CASSSPSGTGVRGYTF
J: TRBJ1-2
D: TRBD1
V: TRBV5-4
size: NA

DNA: TGCGCCAGCAGCGTACAAACAGGGAGGAACACTGAAGCTTTCTTT
CDR3: CASSVQTGRNTEAFF
J: TRBJ1-1
D: NA
V: TRBV5-1
size: NA

DNA: TGTGCCAGCAGTGAAGCGCGTTTTGAGTACTTC
CDR3: CASSEARFEYF
J: TRBJ2-5
D: NA
V: TRBV6-1
size: NA

DNA: TGTGCCAGCACCTCCCTAGCGGGGAGGCACGAGCAGTACTTC
CDR3: CASTSLAGRHEQYF
J: TRBJ2-7
D: TRBD2
V: TRBV6-5
size: NA

DNA: TGTGCCAGCAGTGAAGCGCATCGGGGGGCGGGCAACTATGGCTACACCTTC
CDR3: CASSEAHRGAGNYGYTF
J: TRBJ1-2
D: NA
V: TRBV2
size: NA

DNA: TGTGCCAGCAGTGATCACCGGAAACGCAGGGGTAAGCAGTTCTTC
CDR3: CASSDHRKRRGKQFF
J: TRBJ2-1
D: NA
V: TRBV6-1
size: once

DNA: TGTGCCAGCAGTCGTTACCGAGTGACTGAAGCTTTCTTT
CDR3: CASSRYRVTEAFF
J: TRBJ1-1
D: NA
V: TRBV6-5
size: NA

DNA: TGTGCCAGCAGACCCCTACTAGCGGGGCCCAAGGGGGTCGAGCAGTACTTC
CDR3: CASRPLLAGPKGVEQYF
J: TRBJ2-7
D: TRBD2
V: TRBV27
size: NA

DNA: TGTGCCAGCAGTCAGGCGGACAGGATCCCCTACGAGCAGTACTTC
CDR3: CASSQADRIPYEQYF
J: TRBJ2-7
D: TRBD1
V: TRBV27
size: NA

DNA: TGTGCCAGCAGCGTTAGCTTTGGGGGGGTGCCCTACAATGAGCAGTTCTTC
CDR3: CASSVSFGGVPYNEQFF
J: TRBJ2-1
D: TRBD2
V: TRBV9
size: NA

DNA: TGTGCCAGCACCCCGGGACACAGTTACAATGAGCAGTTCTTC
CDR3: CASTPGHSYNEQFF
J: TRBJ2-1
D: NA
V: TRBV7-2
size: NA

DNA: TGTGCCAGCTCACCAAGTCAGGGAATTGACACTGAAGCTTTCTTT
CDR3: CASSPSQGIDTEAFF
J: TRBJ1-1
D: NA
V: TRBV18
size: NA

DNA: TGTGCCAGCCGAGGGACAGGGGCTGGAAACACCATATATTTT
CDR3: CASRGTGAGNTIYF
J: TRBJ1-3
D: TRBD1
V: TRBV7-9
size: NA

DNA: TGTGCCAGCAGTCCCGGGACACCAAGCTGGTCCGAGCAGTACTTC
CDR3: CASSPGTPSWSEQYF
J: TRBJ2-7
D: NA
V: TRBV2
size: NA

DNA: TGTGCCAGCGAGGTGGCGGGAGCACATACGCAGTATTTT
CDR3: CASEVAGAHTQYF
J: TRBJ2-3
D: TRBD2
V: TRBV5-6
size: few

DNA: TGTGCCAGCAGTTACGGGTTCCAGGGACTTAGATATGGCTACACCTTC
CDR3: CASSYGFQGLRYGYTF
J: TRBJ1-2
D: NA
V: TRBV6-5
size: few

DNA: TGTGCCAGCAGCTCGGGACTAGCGGGAGATAAGGAGCAGTACTTC
CDR3: CASSSGLAGDKEQYF
J: TRBJ2-7
D: TRBD2
V: TRBV7-9
size: NA

DNA: TGTGCCAGCGTGAGGGGGCTTGGCACTGAAGCTTTCTTT
CDR3: CASVRGLGTEAFF
J: TRBJ1-1
D: TRBD1
V: TRBV28
size: few

DNA: TGTGCCAGCAAAGACAGGGCCCTTTACGAGCAGTACTTC
CDR3: CASKDRALYEQYF
J: TRBJ2-7
D: TRBD1
V: TRBV6-5
size: NA

DNA: TGTGCCAGCAGTTTGGGAGGGTCTCACGGGGAGCTGTTTTTT
CDR3: CASSLGGSHGELFF
J: TRBJ2-2
D: TRBD2
V: TRBV28
size: NA

DNA: TGCGCCAGCAGCTTAGGGACAGGGGATACGCAGTATTTT
CDR3: CASSLGTGDTQYF
J: TRBJ2-3
D: TRBD1
V: TRBV5-1
size: NA

DNA: TGTGCCATCAGTAGGACTAGCGGGGGGGGAGGTTTCTACAATGAGCAGTTCTTC
CDR3: CAISRTSGGGGFYNEQFF
J: TRBJ2-1
D: TRBD2
V: TRBV10-3
size: NA

DNA: TGTGCCAGCTCACCGGCGCGCGGGGTCGTACCGCGTGGCTACACCTTC
CDR3: CASSPARGVVPRGYTF
J: TRBJ1-2
D: NA
V: TRBV18
size: NA

DNA: TGCGCCAGCAGCCGGGTCCCAGGGGGAACAGATACGCAGTATTTT
CDR3: CASSRVPGGTDTQYF
J: TRBJ2-3
D: TRBD1
V: TRBV5-1
size: few

DNA: TGTGCCAGCAGAGCACCGGGACAGGGGCGCACCGGGGAGCTGTTTTTT
CDR3: CASRAPGQGRTGELFF
J: TRBJ2-2
D: TRBD1
V: TRBV2
size: NA

DNA: TGTGCCAGCGGGCCTTCCCGGCGGGCTTCCTACAATGAGCAGTTCTTC
CDR3: CASGPSRRASYNEQFF
J: TRBJ2-1
D: NA
V: TRBV5-5
size: NA

DNA: TGTGCCAGCAGTTCCCCGGACAGGTTTGGGAACGAGCGGTACTTC
CDR3: CASSSPDRFGNERYF
J: TRBJ2-7
D: TRBD1
V: TRBV28
size: NA

DNA: TGTGCCAGCAGCTTAGATTTTACGAGCGGGAGTAGGACAGATACGCAGTATTTT
CDR3: CASSLDFTSGSRTDTQYF
J: TRBJ2-3
D: TRBD2
V: TRBV7-2
size: NA

DNA: TGTGCCAGCAGCCACCCACTGGGACTAGCGCTTCCAGATACGCAGTATTTT
CDR3: CASSHPLGLALPDTQYF
J: TRBJ2-3
D: TRBD2
V: TRBV7-2
size: NA

DNA: TGTGCCAGCAGTGTTAGGGGGCGCGGCGAGACCCAGTACTTC
CDR3: CASSVRGRGETQYF
J: TRBJ2-5
D: TRBD1
V: TRBV6-1
size: NA

DNA: TGTGCCAGCAGTCAGACAGGGACTTGGAGGCCAGGCACTGAAGCTTTCTTT
CDR3: CASSQTGTWRPGTEAFF
J: TRBJ1-1
D: TRBD1
V: TRBV2
size: few